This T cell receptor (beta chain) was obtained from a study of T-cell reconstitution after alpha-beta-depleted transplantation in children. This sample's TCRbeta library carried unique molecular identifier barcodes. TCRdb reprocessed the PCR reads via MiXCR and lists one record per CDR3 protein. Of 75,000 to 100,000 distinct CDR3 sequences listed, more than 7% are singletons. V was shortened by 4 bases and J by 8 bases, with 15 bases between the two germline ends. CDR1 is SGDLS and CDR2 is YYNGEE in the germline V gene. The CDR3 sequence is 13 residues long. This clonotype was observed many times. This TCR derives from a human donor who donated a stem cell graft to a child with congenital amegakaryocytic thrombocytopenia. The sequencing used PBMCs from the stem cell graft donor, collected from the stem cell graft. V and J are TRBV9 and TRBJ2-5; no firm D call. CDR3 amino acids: CASSPSALETQYF. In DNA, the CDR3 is TGTGCCAGCAGCCCATCGGCCCTTGAAACCCAGTACTTC.